These T cell receptor beta chains were read from a single sample in a study of cytomegalovirus exposure and HLA in healthy donors. TCRdb's copy holds only in-frame clones and misses some; the assay was immunoSEQ multiplex PCR. Of fewer than 150,000 clones in the sample, roughly 80% were seen once. Sequenced: PBMCs. These receptors originate from a man aged 45-60 years in good health and CMV-seronegative. The CDR3 runs from the conserved cysteine through the conserved F or W. A D gene is named only where the DNA matches it firmly. Size values are once, few and many counts, or a class for expanded clones, and some rows have none.

>TRBV4-2|TRBJ2-1|NA|TRBD2
TGTGCCAGCAGCCAAGGAGACCTAGCGGGGGGTCAATACAATGAGCAGTTCTTC
CASSQGDLAGGQYNEQFF
>TRBV4-1|TRBJ2-3|NA|TRBD2
TGCGCCAGCAGCCAAGCGGGGACTAGCGGAGATACGCAGTATTTT
CASSQAGTSGDTQYF
>TRBV6-1|TRBJ1-4|NA|NA
TGTGCCAGCAGTGAGCTTTGGACATCTAATGAAAAACTGTTTTTT
CASSELWTSNEKLFF
>TRBV6-5|TRBJ2-7|NA|TRBD1
TGTGCCAGCAGCAATACCCGGGACAGCTCCTACGAGCAGTACTTC
CASSNTRDSSYEQYF
>TRBV19|TRBJ2-1|NA|TRBD1
TGTGCCAGTGGGGACAGGGCCGAGGAGCAGTTCTTC
CASGDRAEEQFF
>TRBV5-1|TRBJ1-2|once|NA
TGCGCCAGCAGCTTGGATCGTAACTATGGCTACACCTTC
CASSLDRNYGYTF
>TRBV28|TRBJ2-2|NA|TRBD2
TGTGCCAGCAGGGGGGGACTAGCGAGGGGTCCCGGGGAGCTGTTTTTT
CASRGGLARGPGELFF
>TRBV9|TRBJ1-2|NA|TRBD1
TGTGCCAGCACACTCGGGACAGCATATGGCTACACCTTC
CASTLGTAYGYTF
>TRBV7-2|TRBJ2-7|NA|TRBD2
TGTGCCAGCAGCCCCCATCGGGGGGGCCGCGAGCAGTACTTC
CASSPHRGGREQYF
>TRBV29-1|TRBJ1-2|NA|TRBD1
TGCAGCGCGTCGACAGGGTTGAACTATGGCTACACCTTC
CSASTGLNYGYTF
>TRBV18|TRBJ1-1|NA|NA
TGTGCCAGCTCAACAGGGTTGTTAGGCACTGAAGCTTTCTTT
CASSTGLLGTEAFF
>TRBV9|TRBJ2-7|once|NA
TGTGCCAGCGCTCGGAGTTTAGAGGGCGAGCAGTACTTC
CASARSLEGEQYF
>TRBV7-3|TRBJ2-3|NA|NA
TGTGCCAGCAGCTTACAAGTCGGGACAGATACGCAGTATTTT
CASSLQVGTDTQYF
>TRBV28|TRBJ1-2|NA|TRBD1
TGTGCCAGCCAACCGACAGGGGAGGGTGGCTACACCTTC
CASQPTGEGGYTF
>TRBV5-4|TRBJ2-1|NA|TRBD2
TGTGCCAGCAGCTCCGGGACTAGCGGATACAATGAGCAGTTCTTC
CASSSGTSGYNEQFF
>TRBV28|TRBJ2-5|NA|NA
TGTGCCAGCAGTTTGCCTCAGGGGCGCGAGACCCAGTACTTC
CASSLPQGRETQYF
>TRBV27|TRBJ2-3|few|NA
TGTGCCAGCAGTTTCAGGGGGGCTAGCACAGATACGCAGTATTTT
CASSFRGASTDTQYF
>TRBV28|TRBJ1-2|NA|TRBD1
TGTGCCAGCAGCCCAGGGGGTAAGGATGGCTACACCTTC
CASSPGGKDGYTF
>TRBV28|TRBJ2-7|NA|NA
TGTGCCAGCAGTTTATCCTCCGGTCCCCATTACGAGCAGTACTTC
CASSLSSGPHYEQYF